What follows describes a single T cell receptor (beta chain). What it binds is unknown. This CDR3 comprises 16 residues. Germline V gene sequence: CDR1 MGHRA, CDR2 YSYEKL. V shed 1 base and J 7 bases; nucleotides not matched to a gene: 4. This sample is drawn from a study of response to subunit inactivated influenza vaccine. TCRdb reprocessed the RT-PCR reads via MiXCR and lists one record per CDR3 protein. The table lists 150,000 to 200,000 distinct CDR3 sequences, 11% of them singletons, with around an eighth in the top ten. Whole-study findings and limits: There was a suggestion from the authors that each seasonal influenza vaccination recruits few new T cells.

V gene TRBV4-1 combines with J gene TRBJ1-6, with TRBD1 identical over 10 bases. The material was non-naive T cells sorted from PBMCs, obtained 40 to 50 days after vaccination. The sequence derives from a man in his fifties or sixties who received an inactivated influenza vaccine. In DNA, the CDR3 is TGCGCCAGCAGCCAAGCTGGGACAGGGGAAAATTCACCCCTCCACTTT. It is translated as CASSQAGTGENSPLHF.